The 10 T cell receptor beta chains below come from one sample, sequenced in a study of CD8 T cells in Susac syndrome. RNA, at about 0.45 to 1 ug, was reverse transcribed with random hexamers. From the immunoSEQ multiplex PCR reads, TCRdb called clonotypes with MiXCR, one entry per CDR3 protein. The table lists about 240,000 distinct CDR3 sequences, about 96% of them singletons. The sequenced sample consisted of CD4+ T cells from PBMCs. Receptor source: a human donor with Susac syndrome.

J is TRBJ1-2 and V is TRBV3-1; 11 positions agree with TRBD1. In germline, CDR1 is LGHDT, CDR2 YNNKEL (reference sequence). This CDR3 region has 15 residues. The junction had 9 bases not matched to a gene; V was cut back by 4 bases and J by 8 bases. The CDR3 sequence: CASSPEGQGARGYTF. The CDR3 coding sequence is TGTGCCAGCAGCCCAGAAGGACAGGGGGCTCGGGGCTACACCTTC.

V usage is TRBV29-1 and J usage is TRBJ2-7, with 9 bases identical to TRBD1. Germline CDR1 reads SQVTM; CDR2 reads ANQGSEA. V dropped 1 base and J dropped 5; count of bases not matched to a gene: 3. This CDR3 contains 13 residues. CDR3 DNA sequence: TGCAGCGTTGAAGCCGGGACAGGGAACGAGCAGTACTTC. Its translation is CSVEAGTGNEQYF.

The chain uses TRBV5-4 and TRBJ2-2; 11 nucleotides agree with TRBD2. The V gene's germline CDR1 is SGHNT and CDR2 YYREEE (reference sequence). The CDR3 covers 18 residues. Germline trimming cut 3 bases from V and 4 bases from J; bases unmatched to any gene: 11. As DNA, the CDR3 is TGTGCCAGCAGCTATTTAGCGGGAGGGGCGATGGCCACCGGGGAGCTGTTTTTT. Translated: CASSYLAGGAMATGELFF.

The rearrangement joins TRBV2 to TRBJ1-1, with 7 positions matching TRBD1. J gave up 1 base and V 3 bases, and 2 bases lay outside the gene matches. The CDR3 runs to 14 residues. CDR1 and CDR2 from the germline V gene are SNHLY and FYNNEI. This chain's CDR3 is CASSDRTGNTEAFF. CDR3 DNA sequence: TGTGCCAGCAGTGACAGGACAGGGAACACTGAAGCTTTCTTT.

The chain is built from TRBV5-8 and TRBJ2-2; TRBD1 aligns across 7 bases. The CDR3 sequence is 16 residues long. V shed 4 bases, J shed 0 bases, and the junction held 6 bases outside the gene matches. In germline, CDR1 is SGHTS, CDR2 YDEGEE. CDR3 region: CASSQWTGTNTGELFF. CDR3 nucleotide sequence: TGTGCCAGCAGCCAGTGGACAGGAACGAACACCGGGGAGCTGTTTTTT.

The chain is built from TRBV12-5 and TRBJ1-3; D gene unclear. From germline, CDR1 is LGHNT and CDR2 FRNRAP. V dropped 6 bases and J dropped 4 bases, with 16 bases sitting between them. The CDR3 extends over 15 amino acids. The CDR3 bases are TGTGCTAGTGGGGAGGAAAGAGGTTCGGGAAACACCATATATTTT. It yields the protein CASGEERGSGNTIYF.

The chain links TRBV5-1 to TRBJ2-4; D might be TRBD1 (5 bases). V was trimmed by 4 bases and J by 9 bases, leaving 14 bases between them. Germline V gene lookup returns CDR1 SGHRS and CDR2 YFSETQ. The CDR3 spans 13 residues. CDR3 in DNA: TGCGCCAGCAGCCCCCTCCAGGGAACCATTCAGTACTTC. Residues: CASSPLQGTIQYF.

The CDR3 loop reads CAWSERGDYGYTF. The CDR3 DNA reads as TGTGCCTGGAGTGAGAGGGGAGACTATGGCTACACCTTC. The chain carries TRBV30 and TRBJ1-2; perhaps TRBD1 as D (5 bases). Germline V gene sequence: CDR1 GTSNPN, CDR2 SVGIG (reference sequence). The CDR3 contains 13 residues. Trimming stripped 1 base from V and 3 bases from J, with 9 bases between. Based on the CDR3 plus reference TRBV30 and TRBJ1-2, the full variable domain is SQTIHQWPATLVQPVGSPLSLECTVEGTSNPNLYWYRQAAGRGLQLLFYSVGIGQISSEVPQNLSASRPQDRQFILSSKKLLLSDSGFYLCAWSERGDYGYTFGSGTRLTVV.

V is TRBV20-1 and J is TRBJ1-4; no clear D gene. This CDR3 region has 13 residues. Germline V gene sequence: CDR1 DFQATT, CDR2 SNEGSKA (reference sequence). Trimming removed 4 bases from V and 5 bases from J, with 11 bases in between. The CDR3 sequence: CSAIGPPNEKLFF. The CDR3 DNA reads as TGCAGTGCTATCGGGCCGCCCAATGAAAAACTGTTTTTT.

This clonotype has a handful of counts. The genes are TRBV7-2 and TRBJ2-1, with 12 bases aligning to TRBD1. Germline CDR1 SGHTA, CDR2 FQGNSA. Germline trimming cut 5 bases from V and 9 bases from J; bases unmatched to any gene: 5. This CDR3 has 14 residues. CDR3 sequence reads: CASSRDRGLGEQFF. CDR3 nucleotide sequence: TGTGCCAGCAGCCGGGACAGGGGGCTTGGTGAGCAGTTCTTC.